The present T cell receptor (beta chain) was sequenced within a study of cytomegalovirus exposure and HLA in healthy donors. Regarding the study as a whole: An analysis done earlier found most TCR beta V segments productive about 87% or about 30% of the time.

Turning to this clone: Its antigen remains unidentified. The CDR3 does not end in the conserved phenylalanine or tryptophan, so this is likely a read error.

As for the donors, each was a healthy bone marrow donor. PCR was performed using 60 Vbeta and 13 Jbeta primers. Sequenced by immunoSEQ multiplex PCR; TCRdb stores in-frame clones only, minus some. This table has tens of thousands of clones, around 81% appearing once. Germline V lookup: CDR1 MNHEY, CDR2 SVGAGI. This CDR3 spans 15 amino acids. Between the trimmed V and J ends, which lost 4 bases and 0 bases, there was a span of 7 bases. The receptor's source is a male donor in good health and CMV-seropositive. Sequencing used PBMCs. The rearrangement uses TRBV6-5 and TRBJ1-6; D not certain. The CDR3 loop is CASSSGNSYNSPLHS. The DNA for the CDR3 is TGTGCCAGCAGTTCAGGAAACTCCTATAATTCACCCCTCCACTCT.